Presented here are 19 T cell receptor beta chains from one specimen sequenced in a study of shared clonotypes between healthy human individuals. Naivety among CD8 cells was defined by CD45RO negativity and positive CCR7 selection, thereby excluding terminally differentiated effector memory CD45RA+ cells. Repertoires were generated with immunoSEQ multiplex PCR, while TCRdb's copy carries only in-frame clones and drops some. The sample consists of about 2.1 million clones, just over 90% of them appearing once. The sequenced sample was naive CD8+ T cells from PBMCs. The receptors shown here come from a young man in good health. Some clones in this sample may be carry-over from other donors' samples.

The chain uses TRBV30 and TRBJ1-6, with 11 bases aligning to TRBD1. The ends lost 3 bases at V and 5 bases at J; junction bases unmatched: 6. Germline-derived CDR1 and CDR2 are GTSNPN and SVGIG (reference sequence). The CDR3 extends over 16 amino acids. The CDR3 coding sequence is TGTGCCTGGAGCGAAAGGGACAGGGGGAATAATTCACCCCTCCACTTT. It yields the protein CAWSERDRGNNSPLHF.

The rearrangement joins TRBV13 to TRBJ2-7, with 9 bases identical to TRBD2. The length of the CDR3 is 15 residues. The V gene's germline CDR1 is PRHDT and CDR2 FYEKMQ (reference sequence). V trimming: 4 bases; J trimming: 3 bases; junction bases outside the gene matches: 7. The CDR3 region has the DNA TGTGCCAGCAGCTCTTCGACTAGCGGCTACTACGAGCAGTACTTC. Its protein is CASSSSTSGYYEQYF.

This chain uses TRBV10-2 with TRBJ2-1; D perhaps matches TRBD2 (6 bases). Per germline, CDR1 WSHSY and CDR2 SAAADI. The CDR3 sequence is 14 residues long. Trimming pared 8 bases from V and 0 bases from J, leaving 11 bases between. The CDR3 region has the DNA TGCGCCAGCTCTAGCGTTAGCTCCTACAATGAGCAGTTCTTC. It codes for CASSSVSSYNEQFF.

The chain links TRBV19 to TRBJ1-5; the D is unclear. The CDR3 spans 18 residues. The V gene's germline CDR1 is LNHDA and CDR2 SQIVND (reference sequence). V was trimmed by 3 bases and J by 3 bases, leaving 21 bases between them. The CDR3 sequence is CASSISLSGQDHNQPQHF. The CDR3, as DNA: TGTGCCAGTAGTATCTCTCTAAGTGGGCAGGACCACAATCAGCCCCAGCATTTT.

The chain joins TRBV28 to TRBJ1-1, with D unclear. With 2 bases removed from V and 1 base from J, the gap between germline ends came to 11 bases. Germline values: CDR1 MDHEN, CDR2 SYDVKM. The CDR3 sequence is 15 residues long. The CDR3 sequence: CASSLEEHPNTEAFF. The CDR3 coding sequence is TGTGCCAGCAGTTTAGAGGAACACCCGAACACTGAAGCTTTCTTT.

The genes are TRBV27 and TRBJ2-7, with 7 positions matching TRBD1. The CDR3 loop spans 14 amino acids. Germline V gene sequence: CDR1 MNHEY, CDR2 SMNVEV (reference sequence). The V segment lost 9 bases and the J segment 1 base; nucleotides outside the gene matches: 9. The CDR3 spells CASSPGQSSYEQYF. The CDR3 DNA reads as TGTGCCAGTAGTCCGGGACAGAGTTCCTACGAGCAGTACTTC.

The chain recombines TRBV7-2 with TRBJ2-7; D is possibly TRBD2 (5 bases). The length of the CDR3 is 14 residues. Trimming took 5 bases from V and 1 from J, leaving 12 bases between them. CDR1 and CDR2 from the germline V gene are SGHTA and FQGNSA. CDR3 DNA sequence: TGTGCCAGCAGCCCTGAGCCGGGATCCTACGAGCAGTACTTC. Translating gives CASSPEPGSYEQYF.

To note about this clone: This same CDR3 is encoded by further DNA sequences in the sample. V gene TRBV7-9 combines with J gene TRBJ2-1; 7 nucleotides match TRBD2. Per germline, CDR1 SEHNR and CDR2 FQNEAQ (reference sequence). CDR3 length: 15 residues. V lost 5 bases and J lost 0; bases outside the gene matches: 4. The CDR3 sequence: CASSPPGGSYNEQFF. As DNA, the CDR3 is TGTGCCAGCAGCCCACCGGGGGGCTCCTACAATGAGCAGTTCTTC.

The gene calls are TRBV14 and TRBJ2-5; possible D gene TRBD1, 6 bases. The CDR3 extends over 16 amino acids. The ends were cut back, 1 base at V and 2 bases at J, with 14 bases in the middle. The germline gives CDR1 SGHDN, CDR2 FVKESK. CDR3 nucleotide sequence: TGTGCCAGCAGCCAAGCTTGGACACAGGGACAAGAGACCCAGTACTTC. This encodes CASSQAWTQGQETQYF.

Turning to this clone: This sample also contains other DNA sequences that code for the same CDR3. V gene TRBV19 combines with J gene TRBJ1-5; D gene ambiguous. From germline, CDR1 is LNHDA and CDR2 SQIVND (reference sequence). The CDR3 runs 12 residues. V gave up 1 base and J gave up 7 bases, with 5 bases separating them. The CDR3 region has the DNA TGTGCCAGTAGTATAGGGAGCCAGCCCCAGCATTTT. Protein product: CASSIGSQPQHF. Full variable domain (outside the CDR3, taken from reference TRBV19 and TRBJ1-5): DGGITQSPKYLFRKEGQNVTLSCEQNLNHDAMYWYRQDPGQGLRLIYYSQIVNDFQKGDIAEGYSVSREKKESFPLTVTSAQKNPTAFYLCASSIGSQPQHFGDGTRLSIL.

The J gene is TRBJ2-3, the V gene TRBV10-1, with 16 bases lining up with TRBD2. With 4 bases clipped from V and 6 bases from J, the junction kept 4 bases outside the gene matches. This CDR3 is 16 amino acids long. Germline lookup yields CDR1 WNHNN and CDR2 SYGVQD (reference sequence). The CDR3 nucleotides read TGCGCCAGCAGTGGGGGACTAGCGGGAGGGCCGGATACGCAGTATTTT. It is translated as CASSGGLAGGPDTQYF.

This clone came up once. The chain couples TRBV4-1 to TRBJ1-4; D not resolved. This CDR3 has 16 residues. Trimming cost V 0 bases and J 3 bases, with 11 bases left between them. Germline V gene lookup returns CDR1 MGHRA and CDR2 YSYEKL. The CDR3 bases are TGCGCCAGCAGCCAAGATAGGGTCGGAGCTAATGAAAAACTGTTTTTT. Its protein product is CASSQDRVGANEKLFF.

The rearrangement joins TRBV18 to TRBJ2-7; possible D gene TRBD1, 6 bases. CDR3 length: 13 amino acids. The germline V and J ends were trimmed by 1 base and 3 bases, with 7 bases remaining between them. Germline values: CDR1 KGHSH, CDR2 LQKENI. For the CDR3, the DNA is TGTGCCAGCTCACCACGGGACAACTACGAGCAGTACTTC. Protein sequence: CASSPRDNYEQYF.

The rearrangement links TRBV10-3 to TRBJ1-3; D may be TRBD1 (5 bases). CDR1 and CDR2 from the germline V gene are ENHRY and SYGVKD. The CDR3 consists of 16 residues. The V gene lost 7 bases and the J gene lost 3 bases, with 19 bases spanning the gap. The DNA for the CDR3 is TGTGCCATCAAGGCTTGGGGCGCAGATAGTGGAAACACCATATATTTT. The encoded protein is CAIKAWGADSGNTIYF.

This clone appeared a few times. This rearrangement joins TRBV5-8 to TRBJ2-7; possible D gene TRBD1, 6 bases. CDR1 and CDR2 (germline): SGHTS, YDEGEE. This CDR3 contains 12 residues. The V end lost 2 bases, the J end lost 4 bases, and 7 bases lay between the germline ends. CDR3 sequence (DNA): TGTGCCAGCAGCTTTAGGGGGTACGAGCAGTACTTC. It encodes CASSFRGYEQYF. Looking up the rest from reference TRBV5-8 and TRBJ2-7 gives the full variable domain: EAGVTQSPTHLIKTRGQQATLRCSPISGHTSVYWYQQALGLGLQFLLWYDEGEERNRGNFPPRFSGRQFPNYSSELNVNALELEDSALYLCASSFRGYEQYFGPGTRLTVT.

The CDR3, as DNA: TGTGCCAGCAGCGACGGGGACAGGGCCTGGTATGGCTACACCTTC. As protein: CASSDGDRAWYGYTF. This chain uses TRBV9 with TRBJ1-2; 9 nucleotides match TRBD1. CDR3 length equals 15 residues. Per germline, CDR1 SGDLS and CDR2 YYNGEE. V dropped 3 bases and J dropped 5; count of bases not matched to a gene: 8.

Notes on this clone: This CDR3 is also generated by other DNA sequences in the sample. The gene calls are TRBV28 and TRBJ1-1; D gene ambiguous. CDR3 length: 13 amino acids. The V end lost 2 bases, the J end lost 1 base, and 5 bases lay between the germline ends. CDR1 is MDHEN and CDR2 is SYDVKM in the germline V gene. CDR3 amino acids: CASSLGKNTEAFF. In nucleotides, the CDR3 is TGTGCCAGCAGTTTAGGGAAGAACACTGAAGCTTTCTTT.

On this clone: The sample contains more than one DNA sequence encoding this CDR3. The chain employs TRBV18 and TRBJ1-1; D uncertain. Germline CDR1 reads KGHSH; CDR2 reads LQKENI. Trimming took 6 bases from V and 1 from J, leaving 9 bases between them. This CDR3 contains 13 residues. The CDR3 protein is CASSPTPNTEAFF. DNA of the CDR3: TGTGCCAGCTCCCCGACACCGAACACTGAAGCTTTCTTT.

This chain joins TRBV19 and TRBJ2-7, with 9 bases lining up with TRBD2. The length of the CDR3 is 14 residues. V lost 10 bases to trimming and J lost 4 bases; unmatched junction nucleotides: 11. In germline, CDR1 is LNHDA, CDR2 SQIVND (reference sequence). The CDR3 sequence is CATGGGDGRYEQYF. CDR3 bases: TGTGCCACAGGCGGGGGGGACGGGAGATACGAGCAGTACTTC.